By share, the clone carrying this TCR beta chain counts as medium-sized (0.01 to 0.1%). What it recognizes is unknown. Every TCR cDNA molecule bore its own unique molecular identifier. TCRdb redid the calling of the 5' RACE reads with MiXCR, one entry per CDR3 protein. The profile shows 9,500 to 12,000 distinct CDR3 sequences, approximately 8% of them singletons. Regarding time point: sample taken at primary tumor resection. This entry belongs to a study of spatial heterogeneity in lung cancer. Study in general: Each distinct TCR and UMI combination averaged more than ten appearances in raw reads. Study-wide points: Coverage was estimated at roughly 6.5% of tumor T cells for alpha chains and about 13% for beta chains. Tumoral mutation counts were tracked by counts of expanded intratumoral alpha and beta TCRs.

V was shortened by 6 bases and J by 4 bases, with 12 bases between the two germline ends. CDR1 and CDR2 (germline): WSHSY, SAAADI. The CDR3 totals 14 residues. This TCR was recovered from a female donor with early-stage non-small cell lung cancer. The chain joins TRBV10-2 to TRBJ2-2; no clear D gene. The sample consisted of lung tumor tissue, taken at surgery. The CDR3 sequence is CASRDPTRTGELFF. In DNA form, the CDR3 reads TGCGCCAGCAGGGATCCTACTCGCACCGGGGAGCTGTTTTTT.